The 5 T cell receptor beta chains reported below all come from one sample, sequenced in a study of T-cell reconstitution after alpha-beta-depleted transplantation in children. Unique molecular identifiers tagged the TCRbeta library. Each CDR3 protein is one row after TCRdb ran MiXCR on the PCR reads. This table holds more than 250,000 distinct CDR3 sequences, 9.9% found once. Sequences were derived from PBMCs from the stem cell graft donor, sampled from the stem cell graft. The receptors come from a human donor who donated a stem cell graft to a child with SCID.

At least ten counts were recorded for this clonotype. V is TRBV6-5 and J is TRBJ1-6, with D possibly matching TRBD1 (5 bases). CDR1 and CDR2 from the germline V gene are MNHEY and SVGAGI. The CDR3 length is 14 residues. V lost 4 bases, J lost 10 bases, and 14 bases lay in between. In DNA form, the CDR3 reads TGTGCCAGCAGTTTTGGGGGGTCTGGCTCACCCCTCCACTTT. It specifies CASSFGGSGSPLHF.

This clonotype turned up a few times. The J gene is TRBJ1-5, the V gene TRBV2; no clear D. With 5 bases removed from V and 5 bases from J, the gap between germline ends came to 19 bases. Germline V CDR1 and CDR2: SNHLY, FYNNEI. The CDR3 is 16 amino acids. Written as DNA, the CDR3 is TGTGCCAGCAGTCCGCGCGGCGAGGATCTTTATCAGCCCCAGCATTTT. This sequence encodes CASSPRGEDLYQPQHF.

In this sample, this clonotype turned up a few times. The chain has TRBV29-1 and TRBJ1-2; D call uncertain. Germline-derived CDR1 and CDR2 are SQVTM and ANQGSEA. The CDR3 is made up of 13 amino acids. The ends were cut back, 0 bases at V and 4 bases at J, with 9 bases in the middle. The CDR3 region has the DNA TGCAGCGTTGAAGATCAGAGTTTCTATGGCTACACCTTC. It specifies CSVEDQSFYGYTF. Using reference TRBV29-1 and TRBJ1-2 for the parts outside the CDR3, the full variable domain is SAVISQKPSRDICQRGTSLTIQCQVDSQVTMMFWYRQQPGQSLTLIATANQGSEATYESGFVIDKFPISRPNLTFSTLTVSNMSPEDSSIYLCSVEDQSFYGYTFGSGTRLTVV.

This clonotype occurred a few times. The CDR3 here is CAITWDVNEKLFF. DNA for the CDR3: TGTGCCATCACTTGGGATGTAAATGAAAAACTGTTTTTT. The chain links TRBV10-3 to TRBJ1-4; D is ambiguous. The CDR3 spans 13 residues. The V end was cut by 7 bases, the J end by 5 bases, with 11 bases between. CDR1 is ENHRY, CDR2 SYGVKD, per germline.

This clonotype was counted ten times or more. The V and J genes are TRBV29-1 and TRBJ2-7, with TRBD2 matching 7 bases. Trimming cost V 0 bases and J 7 bases; bases outside gene matches: 6. CDR3 length: 13 residues. CDR1 and CDR2 from the germline V gene are SQVTM and ANQGSEA. The CDR3 DNA sequence: TGCAGCGTTGAAGAACGCTTAGCGGGTGAGCAGTACTTC. It encodes CSVEERLAGEQYF.